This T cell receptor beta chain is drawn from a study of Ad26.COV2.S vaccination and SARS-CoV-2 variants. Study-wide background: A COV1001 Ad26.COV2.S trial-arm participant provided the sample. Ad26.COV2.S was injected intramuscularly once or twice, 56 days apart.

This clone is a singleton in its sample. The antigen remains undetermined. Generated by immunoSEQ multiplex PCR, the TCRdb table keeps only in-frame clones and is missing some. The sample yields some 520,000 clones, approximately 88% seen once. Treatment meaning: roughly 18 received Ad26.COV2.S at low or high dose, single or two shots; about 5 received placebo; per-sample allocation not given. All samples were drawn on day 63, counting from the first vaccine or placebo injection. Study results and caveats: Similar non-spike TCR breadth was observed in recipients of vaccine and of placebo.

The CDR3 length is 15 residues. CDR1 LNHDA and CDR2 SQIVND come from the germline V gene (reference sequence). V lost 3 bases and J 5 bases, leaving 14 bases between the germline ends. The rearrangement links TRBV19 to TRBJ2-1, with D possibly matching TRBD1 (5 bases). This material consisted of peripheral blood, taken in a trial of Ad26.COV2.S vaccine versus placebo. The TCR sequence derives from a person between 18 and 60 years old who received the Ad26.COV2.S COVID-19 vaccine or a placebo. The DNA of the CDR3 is TGTGCCAGTAGTATTGATCAGGGCTGGAACAATGAGCAGTTCTTC. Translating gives CASSIDQGWNNEQFF.